The 14 T cell receptor beta chains below all came from one sample that was sequenced in a study of T cells in Graves' hyperthyroidism and ophthalmopathy. What was amplified from RNA transcripts were TCR beta CDR3 regions. The HTBI primer set served for first-round RT-PCR of the TCR CDR3. MiXCR, run by TCRdb on the multiplex PCR reads, gives a single entry per CDR3 protein. This table holds fewer than 450,000 distinct CDR3 sequences, roughly a sixth found once. Sequencing was carried out using blood. The receptors come from a woman aged 25 to 39 with Graves' hyperthyroidism that later progressed to Graves' ophthalmopathy.

This clonotype was observed many times. The gene calls are TRBV25-1 and TRBJ2-7, with D unresolved. CDR3 size: 15 residues. The ends were cut back, 2 bases at V and 5 bases at J, with 16 bases in the middle. Germline CDR1 and CDR2: MGHDK and SYGVNS. CDR3 protein: CASSEHRDLTDEQYF. As DNA, the CDR3 is TGTGCCAGCAGTGAACATCGAGATTTGACCGACGAGCAGTACTTC.

V usage is TRBV6-1 and J usage is TRBJ1-4; D is perhaps TRBD1 (6 bases). V was shortened by 0 bases and J by 4 bases, with 15 bases between the two germline ends. Germline V gives CDR1 MNHNS, CDR2 SASEGT. The CDR3 has 17 amino acids. The CDR3 region is CASSEAIFQGINEKLFF. The CDR3 DNA follows: TGTGCCAGCAGTGAAGCCATCTTCCAGGGGATTAATGAAAAACTGTTTTTT.

This clonotype was recorded at least ten times. V gene TRBV2 combines with J gene TRBJ2-5; TRBD2 agrees at 8 bases. The CDR3 covers 15 residues. V was pared by 1 base and J by 1 base, with 2 bases of the junction left unmatched. Germline CDR1 and CDR2: SNHLY and FYNNEI. CDR3 nucleotide sequence: TGTGCCAGCAGTGAAGGCGGGGGGCCCCAAGAGACCCAGTACTTC. This encodes CASSEGGGPQETQYF.

This clonotype showed up just once. The chain couples TRBV13 to TRBJ1-2, with D hard to call. Trimming left V 0 bases short and J 3 bases short, with 14 bases between. CDR1 PRHDT and CDR2 FYEKMQ come from the germline V gene (reference sequence). The CDR3 is 16 amino acids. The chain's CDR3 is CASSLGRGRQYYGYTF. The CDR3 DNA is TGTGCCAGCAGCTTAGGCCGCGGGCGTCAATACTATGGCTACACCTTC.

The table lists this clonotype with many counts. This chain links TRBV5-1 with TRBJ1-2, with D possibly matching TRBD1 (6 bases). The V and J ends lost 4 bases and 11 bases respectively, with 18 bases between them. The CDR3 loop spans 13 amino acids. Germline values: CDR1 SGHRS, CDR2 YFSETQ. The CDR3 reads CASSTNRDTSYTF. CDR3 sequence (DNA): TGCGCCAGCAGCACCAACCGGGACACCTCATACACCTTC.

This clonotype was counted ten times or more. The rearrangement joins TRBV6-1 to TRBJ2-5; TRBD2 aligns across 7 bases. This CDR3 spans 15 amino acids. CDR1 and CDR2 from the germline V gene are MNHNS and SASEGT. After removal of 8 bases from V and 5 bases from J, the junction contained 14 bases not matched to a gene. The CDR3 bases are TGTGCCAGCTTTGACGAGACTAGCATACCGGAGACCCAGTACTTC. As protein: CASFDETSIPETQYF.

The CDR3 here is CASSEPLYEQYF. In nucleotides, the CDR3 is TGTGCCAGCAGTGAACCCCTCTACGAGCAGTACTTC. V is TRBV6-1 and J is TRBJ2-7; D is uncertain. The germline V gene encodes CDR1 MNHNS and CDR2 SASEGT. CDR3 length: 12 residues. V was trimmed by 2 bases and J by 3 bases, leaving 5 bases between them.

This rearrangement joins TRBV6-1 to TRBJ2-7; the D gene is possibly TRBD1 (6 bases). The CDR3 is made up of 15 amino acids. With 10 bases removed from V and 4 bases from J, the gap between germline ends came to 23 bases. Germline CDR1 and CDR2: MNHNS and SASEGT. Written as DNA, the CDR3 is TGTGCCACCCACTCGACCCAAGGGGGAAGGTACGAGCAGTACTTC. It is translated as CATHSTQGGRYEQYF.

The gene calls are TRBV7-9 and TRBJ2-3; D is possibly TRBD1 or TRBD2 (5 bases each). The CDR3 contains 16 residues. V lost 3 bases and J 5 bases, leaving 18 bases between the germline ends. Germline lookup yields CDR1 SEHNR and CDR2 FQNEAQ (reference sequence). The CDR3 DNA is TGTGCCAGCAGCTTGCCCCCGGGACCTGGGGGAGATACGCAGTATTTT. It yields the protein CASSLPPGPGGDTQYF.

This clonotype was recorded at least ten times. V is TRBV27 and J is TRBJ2-2, with TRBD1 identical over 7 bases. The CDR3 sequence is 17 residues long. The J segment lost 0 bases and the V segment lost 6 bases, leaving 10 bases of the junction unmatched. The germline gives CDR1 MNHEY, CDR2 SMNVEV (reference sequence). The CDR3 sequence: CASSSPLGTANTGELFF. The CDR3 DNA reads TGTGCCAGCAGCTCACCGCTCGGGACAGCGAACACCGGGGAGCTGTTTTTT.

The DNA for the CDR3 is TGTGCCAGCAGCGTAGGCCTGGGTAGCGGAGGCAATGAGCAGTTCTTC. Translated, it gives CASSVGLGSGGNEQFF. V is TRBV9 and J is TRBJ2-1; D may be TRBD2 (6 bases). The CDR3 covers 16 residues. Deletions cut 0 bases from V and 6 bases from J, with 16 bases between. CDR1 is SGDLS and CDR2 is YYNGEE in the germline V gene. The variable domain in full, with the rest retrieved from reference TRBV9 and TRBJ2-1, is DSGVTQTPKHLITATGQRVTLRCSPRSGDLSVYWYQQSLDQGLQFLIQYYNGEERAKGNILERFSAQQFPDLHSELNLSSLELGDSALYFCASSVGLGSGGNEQFFGPGTRLTVL.

This clonotype was observed a handful of times. This chain connects TRBV30 to TRBJ1-1; D is possibly TRBD1 (6 bases). CDR1 and CDR2 (germline): GTSNPN, SVGIG (reference sequence). The CDR3 spans 15 residues. V was clipped by 0 bases and J by 5 bases, with 16 bases between them. CDR3: CAWSVGPTGTTEAFF. DNA for the CDR3: TGTGCCTGGAGTGTAGGGCCTACAGGGACGACTGAAGCTTTCTTT.

Details on this clonotype: A much bigger clone sits one base away, suggesting this may be a read error. The chain joins TRBV30 to TRBJ1-6, with D unclear. V shed 1 base and J shed 11 bases, with 12 bases lying between them. Per the germline V gene, CDR1 is GTSNPN and CDR2 is SVGIG (reference sequence). The CDR3 is 13 residues long. This CDR3 reads CAWSGMMAPPLHF. CDR3 sequence (DNA): TGTGCCTGGAGTGGGATGATGGCTCCACCCCTCCACTTT.

This clonotype came up many times. The rearrangement joins TRBV2 to TRBJ2-1; 10 bases agree with TRBD1. The germline V gene has CDR1 SNHLY and CDR2 FYNNEI. This CDR3 is built from 14 residues. V shed 6 bases and J 4 bases; nucleotides not matched to a gene: 3. CDR3 nucleotide sequence: TGTGCCAGCAGGAGACAGGGGGCTTACAATGAGCAGTTCTTC. Translated, it gives CASRRQGAYNEQFF.